These 3 T cell receptor beta chains share one sample of origin, sequenced in a study of blood T cell repertoires in COVID-19. TCRdb's table, derived via immunoSEQ multiplex PCR, lists solely in-frame clones and lacks some. The data show about 97,000 clones, with around 87% seen just once and about 20% held by the top ten. The sequenced sample consisted of peripheral blood. The receptor source for this set is a human donor in a cohort sampled during active COVID-19.

This clone has only one observation. The chain has TRBV5-4 and TRBJ2-3; the D is unclear. The CDR3 contains 15 residues. The V and J ends lost 4 bases and 1 base respectively, with 13 bases between them. CDR1 SGHNT and CDR2 YYREEE come from the germline V gene (reference sequence). CDR3 in DNA: TGTGCCAGCAGCCCACCTGGTTTAGGCACAGATACGCAGTATTTT. Residues: CASSPPGLGTDTQYF.

This clone has only one observation. The chain carries TRBV6-5 and TRBJ1-1; the match to TRBD1 covers 7 bases. The CDR3 length is 11 residues. With 10 bases clipped from V and 8 bases from J, the junction kept 7 bases outside the gene matches. CDR1 is MNHEY and CDR2 is SVGAGI in the germline V gene. This chain's CDR3 is CATRRDREAFF. The CDR3 DNA is TGTGCCACCCGCCGGGACAGAGAAGCTTTCTTT.

This chain links TRBV6-5 with TRBJ1-1; D unclear. The CDR3 is 13 residues long. CDR1 and CDR2 from the germline V gene are MNHEY and SVGAGI. V was clipped by 10 bases and J by 4 bases, with 16 bases between them. The CDR3 DNA reads as TGTGCCACTGCCGTGAGGGCTGGCACTGAAGCTTTCTTT. It codes for CATAVRAGTEAFF.